The subject of this entry is one T cell receptor beta chain. Its antigen is not identified. This CDR3 has 16 amino acids. CDR1 is DFQATT, CDR2 SNEGSKA, per germline (reference sequence). V lost 0 bases to trimming and J lost 1 base, with 15 bases between them. Prior to thyroid surgery, none of the patients had received any treatment. This specimen comes from a study of metastatic and nonmetastatic thyroid tumors. Study-level points and caveats: The reported finding was significantly higher TCR beta diversity in malignant thyroid tumors relative to benign nodules, in blood and tumor.

In the authors' workflow: A papillary thyroid cancer distant-metastasis classifier was built from CDR3 differences across clinicopathological groups. With MiXCR, TCRdb called clones anew from the PCR reads. These V and J calls are TCRdb output, not the study's own analysis. The table includes 12,000 or so clones, roughly a third detected once. The gene calls are TRBV20-1 and TRBJ1-1; D perhaps matches TRBD1 (6 bases). Sequencing was performed on tumor tissue. This receptor was identified in a male donor with papillary thyroid cancer or a benign thyroid nodule (not recorded which). Some clones in this sample may be carry-over from other donors' samples. CDR3 sequence (DNA): TGCAGTGCTAGAGACCGACTCGGGACAAGGAACACTGAAGCTTTCTTT. Amino acids: CSARDRLGTRNTEAFF.